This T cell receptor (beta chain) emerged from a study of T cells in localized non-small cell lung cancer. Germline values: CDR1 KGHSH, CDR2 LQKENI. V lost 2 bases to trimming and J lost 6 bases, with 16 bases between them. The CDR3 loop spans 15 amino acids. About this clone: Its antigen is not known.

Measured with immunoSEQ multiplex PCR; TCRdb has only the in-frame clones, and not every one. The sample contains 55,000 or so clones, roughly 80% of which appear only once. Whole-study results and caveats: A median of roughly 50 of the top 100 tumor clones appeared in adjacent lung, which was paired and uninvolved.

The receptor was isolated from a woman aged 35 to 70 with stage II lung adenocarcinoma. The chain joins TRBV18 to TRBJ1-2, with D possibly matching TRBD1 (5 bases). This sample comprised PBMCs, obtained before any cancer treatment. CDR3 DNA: TGTGCCAGCTCACCAGGGGAATCAGGGATCAATGGCTACACCTTC. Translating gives CASSPGESGINGYTF.